Reported below is one T cell receptor (beta chain). Its cognate antigen has yet to be identified. The record has no base qualities; no much larger clone is one base away. V lost 2 bases and J lost 4 bases; the stretch between them is 19 bases long. The CDR3 runs 17 residues from the cysteine to the phenylalanine. Only the CDR3 portion is preserved as DNA: 51 bases, with reading frame beginning at the first base. Reading the germline V gene gives CDR1 SGHTA and CDR2 FQGNSA. Donors were healthy HIV-negative adults with no recently reported acute infections or vaccinations. Only Caucasian adults living in Nashville, Tennessee, USA were represented among the donors. CD8 memory samples combined magnetically selected CD45RO+ cells with CCR7-negative CD45RA+ effector memory (TemRA) cells. After blood collection by leukapheresis, PBMCs were isolated using Ficoll-Histopaque density gradient centrifugation and then cryopreserved in the vapor phase of liquid nitrogen. Analytical flow cytometry was used to check the purity and quantity of each magnetically sorted T cell population. Genomic DNA was isolated from every sorted fraction and measured by UV absorbance on a Nanodrop 2000c.

TCR CDR3 regions were amplified from genomic DNA by multiplex PCR using the deep immunoSEQ assay. Extracted genomic DNA from each cell subset was spread evenly across all wells of several immunoSEQ 96-well plates, with each plate serving as a replicate. For sorted subsets, each replicate PCR was loaded with about 200 ng genomic DNA, equivalent to about 33,000 T cell genomes. Purified libraries were quantified with a Qubit 3.0 fluorometer, sized on a Bioanalyzer 2100, and re-quantified with the KAPA Library Quantification kit. Each immunoSEQ 96-well plate was sequenced on its own single-read 150-cycle Illumina NextSeq 550 flow cell. Per the authors' processing: The immunoSEQ output contained only junctional sequences without quality scores, so filtering could not match that applied to full-length reads. Sequences were annotated with PyIR, a Python wrapper for IgBLAST v1.9, and V/J genes and CDR3 were assigned using IMGT germline references. Reads with weak V/J assignments (E-value above 1e-6), missing CDR3, stop codons, out-of-frame junctions, or ambiguous translated residues were removed. V3J clonotypes were defined as sequences sharing the same inferred V gene, J gene, and CDR3 amino acid sequence. Percentage overlap between repertoires was computed as shared unique clonotypes divided by the size of the smaller repertoire. RTK rarefaction, the Chao1 estimator, and Recon v2.1 estimates of unobserved clonotypes were used to assess repertoire richness. OLGA was used to compute generation probabilities for all TCRbeta clonotypes that the gDNA method yielded from several donors. Not all clones reach the TCRdb copy of this immuneACCESS table, which keeps in-frame sequences only. Checked studies attribute under half of the gap to unresolved V genes and leave the rest unexplained. That table furnishes V, J and clone size, whereas the DNA furnished D and trimming. The sample profile shows some 380,000 clones; about 96% of them were found once. About 0.32% of the sample lies in the top ten.

This entry comes from a study of shared clonotypes between healthy human individuals (dated by TCRdb to the early 2020s). The study in broad terms: Two women and a few men aged 18 to 49 years were included in the cohort. For each donor, three plates each were used for CD4 naive and CD4 memory, two plates were used for CD8 naive, and one plate was used for CD8 memory. To estimate repertoire size and how much clonotype sharing occurs between individuals, the study deeply sequenced the blood TCR repertoires of several healthy adults. To increase sequencing depth and limit assay-specific biases, TCR repertoire library preparation and sequencing were carried out by different laboratories using diverse techniques. Each donor's leukapheresis produced roughly between roughly 0.85 and 10 billion PBMCs.

Broader findings and caveats from the paper: Because the study included a small number of donors, the genetic and exposure-history diversity represented was limited. Sampling was restricted to blood, and TCR repertoires in tissue are likely to differ from TCR repertoires in blood. Rarefaction of sorted-subset datasets indicated incomplete sequencing despite the large sequencing depth. Sharing across a handful of donors was observed for about 4.8% of naive CD4, about 4% of naive CD8, roughly 2.4% of memory CD4, and about 0.38% of memory CD8 clonotypes. Pairwise subsampling indicated that sequencing depth was expected to affect the degree of clonotype sharing among donors. Estimated clonotype richness was generally larger for naive than for memory subsets. Higher generation probabilities were observed for clonotypes shared by all four sorted-subset donors than for non-shared clonotypes.

This receptor was identified in a man between 25 and 39 years old in good health. Sequenced: memory CD8+ T cells sorted from blood. Per the publication, the cell subset or site label means: CD45RO+ cells pooled with CCR7-negative TemRA cells. The chain is made from TRBV7-2 and TRBJ2-3, and possibly TRBD1, on 6 matching bases. This receptor carries the CDR3 CASSLQGTIVFADTQYF. The DNA is TGTGCCAGCAGCTTACAGGGGACGATTGTGTTCGCAGATACGCAGTATTTT. Joined to the reference TRBV7-2 and TRBJ2-3 proteins, this CDR3 gives the full variable domain: GAGVSQSPSNKVTEKGKDVELRCDPISGHTALYWYRQSLGQGLEFLIYFQGNSAPDKSGLPSDRFSAERTGGSVSTLTIQRTQQEDSAVYLCASSLQGTIVFADTQYFGPGTRLTVL.